This T cell receptor (beta chain) was observed in a study of OX40 agonist ivuxolimab in advanced cancers. Whole-study context: It was permissible to have had prior anti-PD-1, anti-PD-L1 or anti-CTLA-4 therapy, and about 40% had some.

The sample holds one count of this clone. The antigen is not known. General observations from the study: Expanded clones tended on average to be more numerous among CD8+ T cells than CD4+.

The CDR3 spans 15 residues. Trimming pared 4 bases from V and 0 bases from J, leaving 10 bases between. Germline CDR1 is MRHNA and CDR2 is SNTAGT. Using immunoSEQ multiplex PCR, the repertoire was profiled, and TCRdb retains in-frame clones only, with some absent. Among about 79,000 clones listed, approximately 92% were seen once. Samples were taken at baseline and on day 1 of cycles 4 and 7. This chain uses TRBV6-4 with TRBJ2-1; D is unresolved. This TCR derives from an adult with an advanced solid tumor such as melanoma, head and neck, liver or kidney cancer. The sample was CD4+ or CD8+ T cells sorted from blood, taken in a trial of the OX40 agonist ivuxolimab. As DNA, the CDR3 is TGTGCCAGCAGTGCGACGATGGGCTCCTACAATGAGCAGTTCTTC. Residues: CASSATMGSYNEQFF.